This TCR beta chain was sequenced for a study of T-cell reconstitution after alpha-beta-depleted transplantation in children. Broader study findings: Several hundred expanded graft clones reportedly were the source of alpha-beta T cells about two months after transplant. Where some patients showed high TCRbeta diversity at day 60, it came from recipient T cells and thymic progenitors that had survived. Hyperexpanded clones declined; after one year, newly produced T cells mostly supplied diversity.

There are a few counts of this clonotype. Its antigen is still unknown. The V gene's germline CDR1 is DFQATT and CDR2 SNEGSKA (reference sequence). Trimming removed 3 bases from V and 5 bases from J; junction bases left unmatched: 8. There are 15 residues in the CDR3. TCRbeta library preparation incorporated unique molecular identifiers. Via MiXCR, TCRdb re-called the PCR reads, giving one row per CDR3 protein. This sample has hundreds of thousands of distinct CDR3 sequences, with about a sixth found just once. The rearrangement joins TRBV20-1 to TRBJ1-1; TRBD1 matches 11 bases. The receptor was isolated from a male patient between 2 and 15 years old who had a stem cell transplant for acute lymphoblastic leukemia, so the T cells may come from the graft donor. Sequencing was performed on PBMCs, mostly from graft donor cells, taken 360 days after TCRalphabeta/CD19-depleted stem cell transplant. The chain's CDR3 is CSASPRDRGGTEAFF. In nucleotides, the CDR3 is TGCAGTGCTAGTCCACGGGACAGGGGGGGAACTGAAGCTTTCTTT.